This TCR beta chain was sequenced for a study of shared clonotypes between healthy human individuals. Each donor was a Caucasian adult residing in Nashville, Tennessee. Study-level points and caveats: Blood alone was sampled, and tissue repertoires likely differ.

Using immunoSEQ multiplex PCR, the repertoire was profiled, and TCRdb retains in-frame clones only, with some absent. There are hundreds of thousands of clones in the sample; just over 75% occur only once, and around 11% lies in the top ten. The CDR3 is 16 amino acids. Germline V gives CDR1 MDHEN, CDR2 SYDVKM. In regard to this clone: Its antigen remains unknown.

The V call is TRBV28, the J call TRBJ2-5; possibly TRBD2 for D (6 bases). TRBJ2-7 matches the DNA end more closely, so the J call is doubtful. The sample consisted of PBMCs. This sequence originates from a woman aged 40 to 50 in good health. Some clones in this sample may be carry-over from other donors' samples. The CDR3 nucleotides read TGTGCCAGCACCACTACCAGGCTAGCGAGGAACTACGAGCAGTACTTC. This sequence encodes CASTTTRLARNYEQYF.